This T cell receptor beta chain derives from a study of memory CD4+ T cells and cytomegalovirus serostatus. Across the whole study: Healthy Belgian adult donors included roughly ten CMV-positive and 24 CMV-negative people.

Single viable CD3+CD4+CD8-CD45RO+ cells were sorted as the memory CD4+ T cells. This CDR3 has 15 amino acids. Germline assignment: CDR1 MNHNY and CDR2 SVGAGI (reference sequence). The V end was cut by 2 bases, the J end by 2 bases, with 9 bases between. Original processing methods: Out-of-frame sequences were removed, leaving roughly 2,200,000 distinct TCRbeta sequences. Sequenced by immunoSEQ multiplex PCR; TCRdb stores in-frame clones only, minus some. The V and J calls and clone size come from that table; D and trimming were worked out from the DNA. Counted here are some 50,000 clones, 60% to 85% occurring once; the ten biggest clones make up 0.5% to 0.65%. Findings of the study overall: Each of approximately 70 CMV-associated TCRbeta sequences occurred in one to five individuals.

On this clone itself: Its cognate antigen is unknown.

The sequence derives from an adult in good health and CMV-seronegative. What was sequenced was memory CD4+ T cells from blood. The chain has TRBV6-6 and TRBJ1-4; no reliable D call. CDR3 protein: CASSYPERTNEKLFF. The CDR3 DNA follows: TGTGCCAGCAGTTACCCCGAGAGGACTAATGAAAAACTGTTTTTT.